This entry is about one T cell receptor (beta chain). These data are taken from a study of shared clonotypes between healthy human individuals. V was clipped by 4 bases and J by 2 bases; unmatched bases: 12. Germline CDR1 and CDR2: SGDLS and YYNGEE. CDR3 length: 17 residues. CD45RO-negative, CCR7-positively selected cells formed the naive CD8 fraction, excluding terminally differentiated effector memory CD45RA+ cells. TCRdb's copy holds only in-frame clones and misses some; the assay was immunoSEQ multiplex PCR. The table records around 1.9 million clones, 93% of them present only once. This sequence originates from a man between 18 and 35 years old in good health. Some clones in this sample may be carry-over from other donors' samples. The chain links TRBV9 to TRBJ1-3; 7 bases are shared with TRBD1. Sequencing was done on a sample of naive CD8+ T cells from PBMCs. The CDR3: CASSSPFDDRAGNTIYF. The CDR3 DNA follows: TGTGCCAGCAGCTCACCCTTCGACGACAGGGCTGGAAACACCATATATTTT.